Listed here is a single T cell receptor beta chain. Clones were sequenced by immunoSEQ multiplex PCR, and TCRdb holds only the in-frame ones, with some missing. Of under 100,000 clones in the sample, over 85% were seen once. This specimen comes from a study of control samples from healthy donors and cancer patients. Trimming took off 3 bases at V and 8 bases at J, with 7 bases between the two ends. This CDR3 is built from 11 residues. Per germline, CDR1 LNHDA and CDR2 SQIVND (reference sequence). This receptor was taken from a woman under 40 in good health. The chain joins TRBV19 to TRBJ1-2; D call uncertain. Source material: blood. The CDR3 loop reads CASSIGVGYTF. The CDR3 nucleotides read TGTGCCAGTAGTATCGGGGTCGGCTACACCTTC.